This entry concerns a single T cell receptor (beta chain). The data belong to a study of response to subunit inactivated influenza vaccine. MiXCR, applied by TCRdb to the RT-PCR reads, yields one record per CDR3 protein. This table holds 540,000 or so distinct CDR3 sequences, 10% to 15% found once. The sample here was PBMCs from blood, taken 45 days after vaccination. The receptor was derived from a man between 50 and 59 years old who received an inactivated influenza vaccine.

CDR3 sequence: CAWSAGTSGREYQETQYF. The CDR3 DNA follows: TGTGCCTGGAGCGCAGGGACTAGCGGGAGAGAGTACCAAGAGACCCAGTACTTC. This chain uses TRBV30 with TRBJ2-5; 14 bases are shared with TRBD2. Germline loops: CDR1 GTSNPN, CDR2 SVGIG (reference sequence). This CDR3 has 18 residues. J gave up 0 bases and V 3 bases, and 9 bases lay outside the gene matches.